The 7 T cell receptor beta chains in this list originate from one sample, sequenced in a study of cytomegalovirus exposure and HLA in healthy donors. This PCR relied on a set of 60 Vbeta primers and 13 Jbeta primers. The repertoire was sequenced with immunoSEQ multiplex PCR; TCRdb's copy has only in-frame clones and lacks some. Counted here are roughly 130,000 clones, around three quarters occurring once; the ten biggest clones make up around 5%. Input material: PBMCs. These receptors came from a man younger than 45 in good health and CMV-seronegative.

This clone was detected only a few times. CDR3 region: CASSPSRGAYNEQFF. In nucleotides, the CDR3 is TGTGCCAGCAGCCCCAGCAGGGGGGCCTACAATGAGCAGTTCTTC. V is TRBV13 and J is TRBJ2-1, with D tentatively TRBD1 (7 bases). Trimming removed 5 bases at V and 2 bases at J, with 13 bases between. CDR1 is PRHDT and CDR2 is FYEKMQ in the germline V gene (reference sequence). The CDR3 extends over 15 amino acids.

This clone was recorded once. The chain joins TRBV5-4 to TRBJ1-1; TRBD1 is a possible D gene (5 bases). V lost 4 bases and J lost 0, with 13 bases in between. The CDR3 runs to 15 residues. Germline CDR1 and CDR2: SGHNT and YYREEE (reference sequence). The CDR3 reads CASSPTEPMNTEAFF. The CDR3 region has the DNA TGTGCCAGCAGCCCGACAGAGCCTATGAACACTGAAGCTTTCTTT.

Details on this clone: This specimen includes other DNA sequences encoding the same CDR3. V is TRBV6-5 and J is TRBJ1-2; TRBD1 agrees at 10 bases. Germline V CDR1 and CDR2: MNHEY, SVGAGI. V trimming: 6 bases; J trimming: 4 bases; junction bases outside the gene matches: 5. This CDR3 region has 14 residues. This CDR3 is CASRSGTGVYGYTF. Here the CDR3 DNA reads TGTGCCAGCAGATCCGGGACAGGGGTCTATGGCTACACCTTC.

This clone was found a few times. The chain combines TRBV28 with TRBJ1-1; D ambiguous. This CDR3 has 12 residues. With 4 bases removed from V and 1 base from J, the gap between germline ends came to 4 bases. Germline lookup yields CDR1 MDHEN and CDR2 SYDVKM. CDR3 region: CASSSKNTEAFF. CDR3 coding DNA: TGTGCCAGCAGTTCCAAGAACACTGAAGCTTTCTTT.

This chain links TRBV19 with TRBJ2-3; perhaps TRBD2 as D (6 bases). Germline CDR1 reads LNHDA; CDR2 reads SQIVND (reference sequence). V was shortened by 1 base and J by 4 bases, with 12 bases between the two germline ends. The CDR3 is 15 residues long. The CDR3 loop is CASSIGLGLPDTQYF. CDR3 coding DNA: TGTGCCAGTAGTATAGGACTAGGTCTGCCAGATACGCAGTATTTT.

The chain recombines TRBV29-1 with TRBJ2-3, with D possibly being TRBD1 (5 bases). Trimming took off 3 bases at V and 4 bases at J, with 8 bases between the two ends. The germline CDR1 and CDR2 sequences are SQVTM and ANQGSEA. The CDR3 length is 12 residues. CDR3 DNA: TGCAGCGTTGATCAGGGTGCAGATACGCAGTATTTT. Translated, it gives CSVDQGADTQYF.

The V call is TRBV5-1, the J call TRBJ2-7; TRBD2 matches at 15 bases. This CDR3 spans 16 amino acids. CDR1 and CDR2 from the germline V gene are SGHRS and YFSETQ. V was clipped by 5 bases and J by 4 bases; unmatched bases: 7. The CDR3 sequence is CASRYGLAGGQYEQYF. In nucleotides, the CDR3 is TGCGCCAGCAGATACGGACTAGCGGGAGGGCAGTACGAGCAGTACTTC.